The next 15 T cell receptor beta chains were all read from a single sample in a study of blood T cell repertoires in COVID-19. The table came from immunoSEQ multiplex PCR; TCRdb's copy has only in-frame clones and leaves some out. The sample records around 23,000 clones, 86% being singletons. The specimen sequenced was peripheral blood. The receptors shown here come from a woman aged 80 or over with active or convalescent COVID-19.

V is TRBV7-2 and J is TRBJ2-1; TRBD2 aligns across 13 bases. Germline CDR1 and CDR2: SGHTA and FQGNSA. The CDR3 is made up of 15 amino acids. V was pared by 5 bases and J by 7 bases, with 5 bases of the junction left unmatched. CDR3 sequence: CASSRGLAGVNEQFF. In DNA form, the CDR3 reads TGTGCCAGCAGCCGCGGACTAGCGGGAGTAAATGAGCAGTTCTTC.

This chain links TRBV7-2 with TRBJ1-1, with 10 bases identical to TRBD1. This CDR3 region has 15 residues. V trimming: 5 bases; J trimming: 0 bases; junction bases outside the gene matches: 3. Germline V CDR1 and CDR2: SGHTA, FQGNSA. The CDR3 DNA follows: TGTGCCAGCAGCACGACAGGGGGCGTGAACACTGAAGCTTTCTTT. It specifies CASSTTGGVNTEAFF.

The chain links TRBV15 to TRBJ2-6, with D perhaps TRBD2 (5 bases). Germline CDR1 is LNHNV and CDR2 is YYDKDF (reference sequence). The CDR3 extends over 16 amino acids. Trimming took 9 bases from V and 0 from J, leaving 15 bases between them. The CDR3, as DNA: TGTGCCACTGCTCGGGATAGGGCCTCTGGGGCCAACGTCCTGACTTTC. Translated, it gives CATARDRASGANVLTF.

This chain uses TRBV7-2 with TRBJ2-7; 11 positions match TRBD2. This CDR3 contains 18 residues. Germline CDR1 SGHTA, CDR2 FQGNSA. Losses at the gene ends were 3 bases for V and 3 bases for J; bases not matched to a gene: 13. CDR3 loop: CASSFGTSGVRRGYEQYF. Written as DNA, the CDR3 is TGTGCCAGCAGCTTCGGGACTAGCGGAGTTAGGAGGGGCTACGAGCAGTACTTC.

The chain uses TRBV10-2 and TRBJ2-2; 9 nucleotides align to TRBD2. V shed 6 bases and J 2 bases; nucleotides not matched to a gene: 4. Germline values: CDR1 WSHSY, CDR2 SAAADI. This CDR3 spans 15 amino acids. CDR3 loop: CASRDSGRNTGELFF. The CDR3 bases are TGCGCCAGCAGGGATAGCGGGAGAAACACCGGGGAGCTGTTTTTT.

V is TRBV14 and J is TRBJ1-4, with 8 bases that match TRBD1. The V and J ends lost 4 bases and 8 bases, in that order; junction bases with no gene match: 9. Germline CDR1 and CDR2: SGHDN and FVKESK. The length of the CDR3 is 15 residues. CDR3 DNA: TGTGCCAGCAGCCGATGGCCAGGGGGCCGAGAAAAACTGTTTTTT. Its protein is CASSRWPGGREKLFF.

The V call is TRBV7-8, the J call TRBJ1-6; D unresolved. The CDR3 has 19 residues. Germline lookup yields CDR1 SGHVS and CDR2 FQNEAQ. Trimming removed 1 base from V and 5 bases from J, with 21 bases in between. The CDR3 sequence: CASSLEGIGSGMNNSPLHF. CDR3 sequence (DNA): TGTGCCAGCAGCTTAGAGGGTATTGGGTCGGGGATGAATAATTCACCCCTCCACTTT.

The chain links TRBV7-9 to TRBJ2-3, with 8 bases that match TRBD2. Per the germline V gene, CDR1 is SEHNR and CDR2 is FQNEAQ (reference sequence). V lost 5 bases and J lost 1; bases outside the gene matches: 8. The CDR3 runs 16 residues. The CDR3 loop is CASSPGLAGGTDTQYF. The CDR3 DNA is TGTGCCAGCAGCCCAGGCCTAGCGGGTGGCACAGATACGCAGTATTTT.

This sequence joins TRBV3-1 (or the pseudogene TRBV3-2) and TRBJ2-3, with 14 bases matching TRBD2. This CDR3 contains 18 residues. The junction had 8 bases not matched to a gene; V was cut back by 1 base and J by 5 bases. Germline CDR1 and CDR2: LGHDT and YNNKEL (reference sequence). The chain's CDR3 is CASSQGRTSGRSQDTQYF. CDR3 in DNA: TGTGCCAGCAGCCAAGGGAGGACTAGCGGGAGGAGCCAAGATACGCAGTATTTT.

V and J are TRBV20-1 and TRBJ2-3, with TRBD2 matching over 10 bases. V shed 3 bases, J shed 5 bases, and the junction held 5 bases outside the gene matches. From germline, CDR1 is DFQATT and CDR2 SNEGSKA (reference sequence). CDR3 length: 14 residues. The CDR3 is CSASLAGAGDTQYF. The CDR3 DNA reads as TGCAGTGCTAGTCTAGCGGGGGCGGGAGATACGCAGTATTTT.

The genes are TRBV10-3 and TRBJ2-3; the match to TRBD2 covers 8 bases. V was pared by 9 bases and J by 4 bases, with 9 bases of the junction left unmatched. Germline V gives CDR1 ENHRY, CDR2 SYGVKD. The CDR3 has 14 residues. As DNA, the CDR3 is TGTGCCATTCGACGAGCGGGAGAAGCAGATACGCAGTATTTT. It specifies CAIRRAGEADTQYF.

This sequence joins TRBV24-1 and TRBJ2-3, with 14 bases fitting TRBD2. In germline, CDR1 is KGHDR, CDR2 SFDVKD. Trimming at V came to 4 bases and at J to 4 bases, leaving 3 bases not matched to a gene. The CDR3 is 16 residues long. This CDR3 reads CATSDTGLAGADTQYF. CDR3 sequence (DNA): TGTGCCACCAGTGACACGGGACTAGCGGGGGCAGATACGCAGTATTTT.

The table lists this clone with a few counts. CDR3 sequence: CASSPEAGLNTEAFF. The CDR3 bases are TGTGCCAGCTCACCAGAGGCGGGGCTCAACACTGAAGCTTTCTTT. The V gene is TRBV18, the J gene TRBJ1-1, with a weak D call TRBD1 (5 bases). V lost 2 bases and J lost 2, with 12 bases in between. The CDR3 sequence is 15 residues long. CDR1 KGHSH and CDR2 LQKENI come from the germline V gene.

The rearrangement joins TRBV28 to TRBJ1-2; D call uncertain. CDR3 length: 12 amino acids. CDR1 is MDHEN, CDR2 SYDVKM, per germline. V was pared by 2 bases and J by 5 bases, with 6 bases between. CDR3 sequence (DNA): TGTGCCAGCAGTTTAGGCCAGTATGGCTACACCTTC. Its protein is CASSLGQYGYTF.

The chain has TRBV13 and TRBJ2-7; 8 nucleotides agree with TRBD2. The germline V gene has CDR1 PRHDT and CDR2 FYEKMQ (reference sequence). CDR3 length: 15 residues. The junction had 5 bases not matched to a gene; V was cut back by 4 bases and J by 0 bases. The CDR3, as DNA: TGTGCCAGCAGCTCGACCGGGACTAGCTCCTACGAGCAGTACTTC. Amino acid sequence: CASSSTGTSSYEQYF.